This TCR beta chain was profiled in a study of tumor-infiltrating lymphocytes in localized non-small cell lung cancer. At the level of the study: Several tumor histologies, both smoking statuses, and some post-neoadjuvant chemotherapy samples were included.

Germline CDR1 MNHEY, CDR2 SMNVEV (reference sequence). The CDR3 contains 14 residues. V shed 10 bases, J shed 8 bases, and the junction held 13 bases outside the gene matches. The data were produced by immunoSEQ multiplex PCR, yet TCRdb's version contains in-frame clones alone and is incomplete. Among 3,500 to 5,000 clones listed, less than 70% were seen once. Regarding this clone: What it binds is unknown.

Whole-study findings and limits: Different pieces of the same tissue were used for each assay. Compared with uninvolved lung, tumors showed higher T cell infiltration by TCRbeta sequencing.

This TCR derives from a human donor with non-small cell lung cancer. The chain combines TRBV27 with TRBJ2-3, with TRBD2 matching 9 bases. The sample taken for sequencing was uninvolved lung tissue not adjacent to the tumor. DNA for the CDR3: TGTGCCAACGAAGTTAGAGGCGGGGGGGTTACGCAGTATTTT. It is translated as CANEVRGGGVTQYF.